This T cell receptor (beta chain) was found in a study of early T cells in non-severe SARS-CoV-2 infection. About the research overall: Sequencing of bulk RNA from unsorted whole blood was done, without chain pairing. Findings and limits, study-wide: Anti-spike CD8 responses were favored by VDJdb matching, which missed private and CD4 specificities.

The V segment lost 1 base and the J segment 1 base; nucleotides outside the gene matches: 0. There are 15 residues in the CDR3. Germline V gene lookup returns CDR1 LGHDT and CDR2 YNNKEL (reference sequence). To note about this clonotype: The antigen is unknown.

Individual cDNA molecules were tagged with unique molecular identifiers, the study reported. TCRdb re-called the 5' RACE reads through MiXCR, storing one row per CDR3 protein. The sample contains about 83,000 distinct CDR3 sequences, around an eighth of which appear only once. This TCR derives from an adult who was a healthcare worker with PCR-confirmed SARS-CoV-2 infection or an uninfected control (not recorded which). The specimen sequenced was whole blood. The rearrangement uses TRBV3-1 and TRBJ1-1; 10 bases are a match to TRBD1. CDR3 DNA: TGTGCCAGCAGCCAAGGGGACAGGGGGAACACTGAAGCTTTCTTT. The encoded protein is CASSQGDRGNTEAFF.